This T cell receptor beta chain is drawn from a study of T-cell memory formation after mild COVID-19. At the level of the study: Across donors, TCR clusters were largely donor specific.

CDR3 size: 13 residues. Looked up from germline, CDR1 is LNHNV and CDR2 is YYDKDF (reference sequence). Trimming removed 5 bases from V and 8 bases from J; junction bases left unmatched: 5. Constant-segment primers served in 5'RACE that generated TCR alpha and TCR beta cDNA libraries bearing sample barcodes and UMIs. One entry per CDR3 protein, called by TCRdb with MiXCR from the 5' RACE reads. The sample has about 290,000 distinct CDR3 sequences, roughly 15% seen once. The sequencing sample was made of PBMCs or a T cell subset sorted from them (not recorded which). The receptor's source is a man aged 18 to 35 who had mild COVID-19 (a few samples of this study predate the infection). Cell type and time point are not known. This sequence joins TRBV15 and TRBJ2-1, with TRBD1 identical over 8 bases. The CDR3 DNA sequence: TGTGCCACCAGCGGCAGGGGGCGGGATGAGCAGTTCTTC. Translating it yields CATSGRGRDEQFF.